This T cell receptor (beta chain) is from a study of identical twins. General study results and limits: Some out-of-frame alpha sequences were shared by twins, and these showed excess low generation probability. With monozygotic twins, out-of-frame TCR alpha sharing exceeded what models estimated.

V lost 4 bases and J lost 6; bases outside the gene matches: 11. The CDR3 is 15 amino acids. Looked up from germline, CDR1 is SGDLS and CDR2 is YYNGEE. To note about this clonotype: No antigen is known for it.

Each CDR3 protein gets one entry after TCRdb re-called the 5' RACE reads with MiXCR. The data contain some 900,000 distinct CDR3 sequences, 9% to 15% of them singletons. The same sample was also used in a study of yellow fever vaccine responses in identical twins.

The TCR comes from a woman aged 18-29 years in good health. The J gene is TRBJ2-3, the V gene TRBV9, with 7 bases lining up with TRBD2. Sequenced: PBMCs. The CDR3: CASSPGGRAGDTQYF. Here the CDR3 DNA reads TGTGCCAGCAGCCCAGGTGGGAGGGCCGGTGATACGCAGTATTTT.